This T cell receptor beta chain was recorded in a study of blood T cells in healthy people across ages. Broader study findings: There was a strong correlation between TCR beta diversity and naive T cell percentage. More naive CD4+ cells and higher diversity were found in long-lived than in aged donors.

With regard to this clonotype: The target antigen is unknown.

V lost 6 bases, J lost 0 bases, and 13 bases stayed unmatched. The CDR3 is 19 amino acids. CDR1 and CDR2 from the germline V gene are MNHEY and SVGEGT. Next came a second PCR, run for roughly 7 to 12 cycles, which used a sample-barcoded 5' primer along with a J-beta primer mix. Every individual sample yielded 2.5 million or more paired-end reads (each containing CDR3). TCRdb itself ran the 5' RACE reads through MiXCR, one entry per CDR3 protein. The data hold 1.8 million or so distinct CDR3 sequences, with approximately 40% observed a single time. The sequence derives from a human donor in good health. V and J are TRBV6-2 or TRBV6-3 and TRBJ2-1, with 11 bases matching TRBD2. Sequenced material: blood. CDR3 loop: CASSPAGLADPSSYNEQFF. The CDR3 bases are TGTGCCAGCAGCCCGGCGGGACTAGCGGACCCAAGCTCCTACAATGAGCAGTTCTTC.